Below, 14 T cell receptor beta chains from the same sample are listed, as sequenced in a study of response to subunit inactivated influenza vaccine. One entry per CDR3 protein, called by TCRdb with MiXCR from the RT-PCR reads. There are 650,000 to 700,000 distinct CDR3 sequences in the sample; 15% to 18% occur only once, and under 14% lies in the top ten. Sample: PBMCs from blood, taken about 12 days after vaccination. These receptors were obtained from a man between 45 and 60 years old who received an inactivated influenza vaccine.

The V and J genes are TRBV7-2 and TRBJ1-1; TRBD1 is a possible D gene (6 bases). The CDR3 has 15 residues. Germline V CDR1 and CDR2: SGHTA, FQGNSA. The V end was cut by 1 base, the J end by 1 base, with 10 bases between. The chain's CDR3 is CASSLVSTGNTEAFF. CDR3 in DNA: TGTGCCAGCAGCTTAGTGTCGACAGGGAACACTGAAGCTTTCTTT.

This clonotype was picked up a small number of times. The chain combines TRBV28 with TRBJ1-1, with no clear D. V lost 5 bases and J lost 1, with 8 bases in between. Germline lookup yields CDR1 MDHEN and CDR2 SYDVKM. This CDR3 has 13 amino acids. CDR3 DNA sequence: TGTGCCAGCAGTGTCAGACAGAACACTGAAGCTTTCTTT. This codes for CASSVRQNTEAFF.

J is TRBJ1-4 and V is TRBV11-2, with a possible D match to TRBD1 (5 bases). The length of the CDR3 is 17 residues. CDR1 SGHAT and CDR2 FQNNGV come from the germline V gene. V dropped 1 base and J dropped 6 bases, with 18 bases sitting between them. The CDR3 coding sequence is TGTGCCAGCAGCTTAGTCCGGGGACCGGCGGCTGATGAAAAACTGTTTTTT. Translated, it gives CASSLVRGPAADEKLFF. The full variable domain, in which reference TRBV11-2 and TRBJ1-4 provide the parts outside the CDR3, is EAGVAQSPRYKIIEKRQSVAFWCNPISGHATLYWYQQILGQGPKLLIQFQNNGVVDDSQLPKDRFSAERLKGVDSTLKIQPAKLEDSAVYLCASSLVRGPAADEKLFFGSGTQLSVL.

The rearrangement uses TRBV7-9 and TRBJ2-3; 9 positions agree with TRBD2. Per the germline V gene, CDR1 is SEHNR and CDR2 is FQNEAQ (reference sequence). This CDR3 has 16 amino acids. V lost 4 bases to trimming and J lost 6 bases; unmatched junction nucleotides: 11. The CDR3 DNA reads TGTGCCAGCAGCTGGGTCTTAGCGGGAGTGGGGGATACGCAGTATTTT. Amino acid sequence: CASSWVLAGVGDTQYF.

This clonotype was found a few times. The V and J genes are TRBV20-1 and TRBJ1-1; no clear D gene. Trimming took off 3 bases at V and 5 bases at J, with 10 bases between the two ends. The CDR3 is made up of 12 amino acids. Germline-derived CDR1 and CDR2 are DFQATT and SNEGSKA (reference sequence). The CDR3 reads CSASPSWTEAFF. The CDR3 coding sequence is TGCAGTGCTAGCCCTTCGTGGACTGAAGCTTTCTTT.

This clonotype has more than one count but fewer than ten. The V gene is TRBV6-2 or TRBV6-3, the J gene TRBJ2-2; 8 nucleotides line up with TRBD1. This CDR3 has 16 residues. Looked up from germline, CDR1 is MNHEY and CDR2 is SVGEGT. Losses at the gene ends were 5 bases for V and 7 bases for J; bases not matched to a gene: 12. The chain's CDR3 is CASSHGQGRTGGELFF. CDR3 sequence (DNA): TGTGCCAGCAGTCACGGACAGGGTAGGACTGGCGGGGAGCTGTTTTTT.

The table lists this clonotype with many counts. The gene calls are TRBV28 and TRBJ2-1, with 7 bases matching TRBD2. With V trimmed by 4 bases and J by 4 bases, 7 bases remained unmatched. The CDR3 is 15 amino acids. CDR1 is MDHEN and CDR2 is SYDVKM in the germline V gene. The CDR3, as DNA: TGTGCCAGCAGTTCTCTAGCGGATGGATACAATGAGCAGTTCTTC. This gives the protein CASSSLADGYNEQFF.

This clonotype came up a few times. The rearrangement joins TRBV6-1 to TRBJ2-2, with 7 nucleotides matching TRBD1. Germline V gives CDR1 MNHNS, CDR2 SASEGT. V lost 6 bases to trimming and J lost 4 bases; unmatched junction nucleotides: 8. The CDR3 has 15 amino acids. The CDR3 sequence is CASSEQGGTTGELFF. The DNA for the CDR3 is TGTGCCAGCAGCGAGCAAGGGGGCACCACCGGGGAGCTGTTTTTT.

The CDR3 coding sequence is TGTGCCAGCACCTTCGGACAGGGTTATTCACCCCTCCACTTT. It encodes CASTFGQGYSPLHF. V is TRBV7-2 and J is TRBJ1-6; 8 nucleotides agree with TRBD1. Looked up from germline, CDR1 is SGHTA and CDR2 is FQGNSA. V dropped 7 bases and J dropped 8; count of bases not matched to a gene: 7. The CDR3 extends over 14 amino acids.

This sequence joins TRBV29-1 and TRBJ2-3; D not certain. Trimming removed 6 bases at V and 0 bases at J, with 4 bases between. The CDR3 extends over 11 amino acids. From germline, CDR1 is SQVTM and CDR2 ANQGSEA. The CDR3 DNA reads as TGCAGCGTGCGGAGCACAGATACGCAGTATTTT. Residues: CSVRSTDTQYF.

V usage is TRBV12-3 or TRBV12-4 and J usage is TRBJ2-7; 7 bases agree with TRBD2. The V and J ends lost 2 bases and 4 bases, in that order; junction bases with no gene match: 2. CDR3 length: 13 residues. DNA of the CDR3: TGTGCCAGCAGTTTACGGCGGGAGTACGAGCAGTACTTC. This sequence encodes CASSLRREYEQYF.

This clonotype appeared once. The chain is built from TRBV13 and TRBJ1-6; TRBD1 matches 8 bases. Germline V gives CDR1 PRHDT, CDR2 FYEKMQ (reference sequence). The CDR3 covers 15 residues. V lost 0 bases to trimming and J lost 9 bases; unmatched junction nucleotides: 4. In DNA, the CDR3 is TGTGCCAGCAGCTTAGGCGGGACAGGCGGTTCACCCCTCCACTTT. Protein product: CASSLGGTGGSPLHF.

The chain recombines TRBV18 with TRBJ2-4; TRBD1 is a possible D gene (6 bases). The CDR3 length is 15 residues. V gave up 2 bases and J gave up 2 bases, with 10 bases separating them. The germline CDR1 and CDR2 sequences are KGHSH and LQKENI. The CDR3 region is CASSPDWDTKNIQYF. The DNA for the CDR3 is TGTGCCAGCTCACCAGACTGGGACACCAAAAACATTCAGTACTTC.

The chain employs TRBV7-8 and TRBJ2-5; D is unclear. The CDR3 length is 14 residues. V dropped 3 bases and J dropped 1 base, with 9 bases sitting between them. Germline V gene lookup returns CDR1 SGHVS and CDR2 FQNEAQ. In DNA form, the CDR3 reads TGTGCCAGCAGCTTCTTCACCGCCCAAGAGACCCAGTACTTC. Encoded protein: CASSFFTAQETQYF. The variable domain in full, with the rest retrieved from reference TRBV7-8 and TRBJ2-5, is GAGVSQSPRYKVAKRGQDVALRCDPISGHVSLFWYQQALGQGPEFLTYFQNEAQLDKSGLPSDRFFAERPEGSVSTLKIQRTQQEDSAVYLCASSFFTAQETQYFGPGTRLLVL.